The 22 T cell receptor beta chains reported below all come from one sample, sequenced in a study of blood T cell repertoires in COVID-19. Measured with immunoSEQ multiplex PCR; TCRdb has only the in-frame clones, and not every one. The data hold 250,000 to 350,000 clones, with around nine tenths observed a single time. The sequenced material came from peripheral blood. The receptors derive from a woman in her 30s with COVID-19, enrolled during active disease.

The rearrangement joins TRBV6-5 to TRBJ1-2; tentative D call: TRBD1 (5 bases). The CDR3 is 12 amino acids. The germline CDR1 and CDR2 sequences are MNHEY and SVGAGI. V shed 7 bases and J shed 6 bases, with 12 bases lying between them. The CDR3 DNA reads as TGTGCCAGCACCAAAGGGGCGAATGGCTACACCTTC. Translated: CASTKGANGYTF.

The chain joins TRBV29-1 to TRBJ2-3; tentative D call: TRBD1 (5 bases). CDR3 length: 13 residues. Trimming shortened V by 5 bases and J by 2 bases, and 11 bases separated the two germline ends. Germline V gives CDR1 SQVTM, CDR2 ANQGSEA. The CDR3 is CSVRDRNTDTQYF. The CDR3 DNA sequence: TGCAGCGTTCGAGACAGAAACACAGATACGCAGTATTTT.

The rearrangement joins TRBV2 to TRBJ1-1, with D uncertain. From germline, CDR1 is SNHLY and CDR2 FYNNEI. V gave up 7 bases and J gave up 2 bases, with 14 bases separating them. The CDR3 has 14 residues. CDR3 residues: CASTAEAVNTEAFF. DNA of the CDR3: TGTGCCAGCACCGCCGAGGCGGTTAACACTGAAGCTTTCTTT. The full variable domain, with the rest looked up from reference TRBV2 and TRBJ1-1, is EPEVTQTPSHQVTQMGQEVILRCVPISNHLYFYWYRQILGQKVEFLVSFYNNEISEKSEIFDDQFSVERPDGSNFTLKIRSTKLEDSAMYFCASTAEAVNTEAFFGQGTRLTVV.

The chain employs TRBV2 and TRBJ1-5; D call uncertain. The ends were cut back, 5 bases at V and 1 base at J, with 9 bases in the middle. The CDR3 loop spans 14 amino acids. The germline CDR1 and CDR2 sequences are SNHLY and FYNNEI. The CDR3 nucleotides are TGTGCCAGCAGTAGGGAGGACAGCAATCAGCCCCAGCATTTT. Translated: CASSREDSNQPQHF.

J is TRBJ1-4 and V is TRBV10-3, with 7 nucleotides matching TRBD1. Germline V gene lookup returns CDR1 ENHRY and CDR2 SYGVKD. There are 15 residues in the CDR3. With V trimmed by 6 bases and J by 2 bases, 6 bases remained unmatched. In DNA, the CDR3 is TGTGCCATCAGCGACAGGGCCTGGACTAATGAAAAACTGTTTTTT. It encodes CAISDRAWTNEKLFF.

This sequence joins TRBV9 and TRBJ1-5; unclear D gene. The ends were cut back, 0 bases at V and 0 bases at J, with 16 bases in the middle. This CDR3 has 18 residues. CDR1 SGDLS and CDR2 YYNGEE come from the germline V gene. In DNA, the CDR3 is TGTGCCAGCAGCGTAGTTAGTATGGAGGGAAATAGCAATCAGCCCCAGCATTTT. Its translation is CASSVVSMEGNSNQPQHF. Complete variable domain (other parts from reference TRBV9 and TRBJ1-5): DSGVTQTPKHLITATGQRVTLRCSPRSGDLSVYWYQQSLDQGLQFLIQYYNGEERAKGNILERFSAQQFPDLHSELNLSSLELGDSALYFCASSVVSMEGNSNQPQHFGDGTRLSIL.

In this sample, this clone turned up a few times. In the same sample, other DNA sequences code for this CDR3. The gene calls are TRBV19 and TRBJ2-1; a possible D gene is TRBD1 (5 bases). Between the trimmed V and J ends, which lost 3 bases and 0 bases, there was a span of 9 bases. The CDR3 has 15 residues. CDR1 is LNHDA and CDR2 is SQIVND in the germline V gene (reference sequence). The CDR3 DNA is TGTGCCAGTAGTATCACAGGCAGCTCCTACAATGAGCAGTTCTTC. As protein: CASSITGSSYNEQFF.

The gene calls are TRBV6-2 or TRBV6-3 and TRBJ1-1; a weak D match, TRBD1 (5 bases). Germline CDR1 is MNHEY and CDR2 is SVGEGT. CDR3 length equals 16 residues. V shed 2 bases and J shed 0 bases, with 13 bases lying between them. This chain's CDR3 is CASSYGGGAMNTEAFF. The CDR3 region has the DNA TGTGCCAGCAGTTACGGCGGGGGAGCAATGAACACTGAAGCTTTCTTT.

This clone was observed a single time. Germline and junction disagree at one end, which may indicate a read error. The rearrangement uses TRBV11-2 and TRBJ2-7; 7 bases are a match to TRBD2. The length of the CDR3 is 15 residues. The V gene's germline CDR1 is SGHAT and CDR2 FQNNGV. This CDR3 is CASSVEAGPFIEQYF. The CDR3 DNA reads as TGTGCCAGCAGCGTAGAAGCGGGACCGTTCATCGAGCAGTACTTC.

The rearrangement links TRBV6-2 or TRBV6-3 to TRBJ2-3; D is possibly TRBD2 (6 bases). The CDR3 runs 15 residues. The germline gives CDR1 MNHEY, CDR2 SVGEGT. The V gene lost 0 bases and the J gene lost 1 base, with 8 bases spanning the gap. In DNA form, the CDR3 reads TGTGCCAGCAGTTACTCGGGACTTGGCACAGATACGCAGTATTTT. Translating gives CASSYSGLGTDTQYF.

The J gene is TRBJ2-5, the V gene TRBV5-5; D remains unclear. The CDR3 consists of 12 residues. V was clipped by 3 bases and J by 5 bases, with 8 bases between them. Germline V gene sequence: CDR1 SGHKS, CDR2 YYEKEE (reference sequence). The CDR3 DNA reads as TGTGCCAGCAGCTCTGCTAAGGAGACCCAGTACTTC. Translated: CASSSAKETQYF.

The V gene is TRBV12-5, the J gene TRBJ2-1; 7 nucleotides match TRBD2. Losses at the gene ends were 6 bases for V and 8 bases for J; bases not matched to a gene: 7. Germline values: CDR1 LGHNT, CDR2 FRNRAP. The CDR3 runs to 13 residues. The CDR3 loop is CASGLSGKDEQFF. In nucleotides, the CDR3 is TGTGCTAGTGGCCTAAGCGGGAAGGATGAGCAGTTCTTC.

This chain uses TRBV21-1 with TRBJ2-2; TRBD2 reflects the table's D call only, with no check against the DNA. TRBV21-1 is labeled a pseudogene. This CDR3 is 18 amino acids long. CDR3 sequence (DNA): TGTGCCAGCAGCCTCACTATCGAGGTAAGAACGAACACCGGGGAGCTGTTTTTT. It encodes CASSLTIEVRTNTGELFF.

Comments on this clone: At one end, the junction sequence differs from germline, possibly due to a read error. As DNA, the CDR3 is TGTGCTAGCAGCGAGACCTATAATTCACCCCTCCACTTT. Protein: CASSETYNSPLHF. The chain uses TRBV7-7 and TRBJ1-6; D unclear. This CDR3 is built from 13 residues. Germline assignment: CDR1 SSHAT and CDR2 FNYEAQ (reference sequence). Using reference TRBV7-7 and TRBJ1-6 for the parts outside the CDR3, the full variable domain is GAGVSQSPRYKVTKRGQDVTLRCDPISSHATLYWYQQALGQGPEFLTYFNYEAQPDKSGLPSDRFSAERPEGSISTLTIQRTEQRDSAMYRCASSETYNSPLHFGNGTRLTVT.

This sequence joins TRBV3-1 (or the pseudogene TRBV3-2) and TRBJ1-1; D not certain. This CDR3 spans 12 amino acids. Trimming left V 2 bases short and J 1 base short, with 2 bases between. Per germline, CDR1 LGHDT and CDR2 YNNKEL (reference sequence). The CDR3 DNA reads as TGTGCCAGCAGCCAACAGAACACTGAAGCTTTCTTT. This codes for CASSQQNTEAFF.

The chain has TRBV28 and TRBJ1-5; D not resolved. Trimming removed 5 bases from V and 1 base from J, with 9 bases in between. This CDR3 has 14 amino acids. Germline V gene sequence: CDR1 MDHEN, CDR2 SYDVKM. CDR3 in DNA: TGTGCCAGCAGTAAAGGCGGGAGCAATCAGCCCCAGCATTTT. Translating it yields CASSKGGSNQPQHF.

CDR3 bases: TGTGCCAGCAGTTTAGGACTGTCCTCTGGAAACACCATATATTTT. Translating it yields CASSLGLSSGNTIYF. The chain links TRBV27 to TRBJ1-3, with D unresolved. Trimming stripped 2 bases from V and 0 bases from J, with 8 bases between. CDR1 and CDR2 (germline): MNHEY, SMNVEV (reference sequence). There are 15 residues in the CDR3.

V is TRBV12-5 and J is TRBJ2-5, with D possibly being TRBD1 (5 bases). Germline V lookup: CDR1 LGHNT, CDR2 FRNRAP. V lost 3 bases and J 5 bases, leaving 16 bases between the germline ends. This CDR3 has 15 amino acids. For the CDR3, the DNA is TGTGCTAGTGGTTTCCAAGGGGTTGGATGGGAGACCCAGTACTTC. Protein sequence: CASGFQGVGWETQYF.

The rearrangement joins TRBV5-6 to TRBJ2-1, with a weak D call TRBD1 (6 bases). Trimming removed 4 bases at V and 6 bases at J, with 11 bases between. The germline CDR1 and CDR2 sequences are SGHDT and YYEEEE. This CDR3 comprises 13 residues. CDR3 sequence reads: CASSRLRGNEQFF. The CDR3 DNA reads TGTGCCAGCAGCCGCCTCAGGGGCAATGAGCAGTTCTTC. The variable domain in full, completed from reference TRBV5-6 and TRBJ2-1, reads DAGVTQSPTHLIKTRGQQVTLRCSPKSGHDTVSWYQQALGQGPQFIFQYYEEEERQRGNFPDRFSGHQFPNYSSELNVNALLLGDSALYLCASSRLRGNEQFFGPGTRLTVL.

The rearrangement joins TRBV5-1 to TRBJ2-5; D is undetermined. Between the trimmed V and J ends, which lost 4 bases and 5 bases, there was a span of 15 bases. Germline V gives CDR1 SGHRS, CDR2 YFSETQ. The CDR3 has 14 amino acids. In nucleotides, the CDR3 is TGCGCCAGCAGCCCGACTTCCTATAGGGAGACCCAGTACTTC. Translated, it gives CASSPTSYRETQYF.

This chain links TRBV28 with TRBJ1-1, with 7 bases aligning to TRBD1. The CDR3 sequence is 14 residues long. Germline CDR1 and CDR2: MDHEN and SYDVKM. V lost 1 base to trimming and J lost 8 bases; unmatched junction nucleotides: 7. The CDR3 region has the DNA TGTGCCAGCAGTTTATTCGGACAGGTTGGGGAAGCTTTCTTT. Translation gives CASSLFGQVGEAFF. The whole variable domain, filled in from reference TRBV28 and TRBJ1-1, reads DVKVTQSSRYLVKRTGEKVFLECVQDMDHENMFWYRQDPGLGLRLIYFSYDVKMKEKGDIPEGYSVSREKKERFSLILESASTNQTSMYLCASSLFGQVGEAFFGQGTRLTVV.

The CDR3 coding sequence is TGTGCCAGTCAAAACGGAGCGGGAGGGCGTGGGCAGTACTTC. Translation: CASQNGAGGRGQYF. The chain is built from TRBV19 and TRBJ2-7, with TRBD2 identical over 10 bases. Germline CDR1 reads LNHDA; CDR2 reads SQIVND (reference sequence). The CDR3 runs 14 residues. V lost 8 bases and J lost 9; bases outside the gene matches: 13.